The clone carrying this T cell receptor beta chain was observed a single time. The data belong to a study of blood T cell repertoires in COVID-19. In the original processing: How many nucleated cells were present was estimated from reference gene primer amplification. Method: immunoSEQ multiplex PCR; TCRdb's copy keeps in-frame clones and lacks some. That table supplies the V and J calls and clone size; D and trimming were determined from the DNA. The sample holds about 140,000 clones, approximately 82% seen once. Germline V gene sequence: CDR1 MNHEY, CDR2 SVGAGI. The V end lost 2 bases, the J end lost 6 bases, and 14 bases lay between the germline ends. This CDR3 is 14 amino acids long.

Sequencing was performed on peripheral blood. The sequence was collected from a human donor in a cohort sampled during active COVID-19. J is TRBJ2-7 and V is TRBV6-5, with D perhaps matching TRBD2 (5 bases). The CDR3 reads CASSYEPGRGEQYF. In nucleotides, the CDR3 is TGTGCCAGCAGTTACGAGCCGGGGAGAGGCGAGCAGTACTTC.